Each of the 31 T cell receptor beta chains below was sequenced from the same sample in a study of blood T cell repertoires in COVID-19. Using immunoSEQ multiplex PCR, the repertoire was profiled, and TCRdb retains in-frame clones only, with some absent. The sample records 150,000 to 200,000 clones, around 88% being singletons. Sequenced input: peripheral blood. Every receptor here comes from a human donor in a cohort sampled during active COVID-19.

The count of this clone is one. The V and J genes are TRBV20-1 and TRBJ2-5; 10 nucleotides line up with TRBD1. This CDR3 comprises 17 residues. Germline loops: CDR1 DFQATT, CDR2 SNEGSKA (reference sequence). The V gene end was trimmed by 3 bases and the J gene end by 2 bases; junction bases not matched to a gene: 12. As DNA, the CDR3 is TGCAGTGCTAGTGGCGTTCCCGGACAGGGGGTTCAAGAGACCCAGTACTTC. Translation: CSASGVPGQGVQETQYF.

The chain recombines TRBV27 with TRBJ1-1, with D maybe TRBD1 (5 bases). Between the trimmed V and J ends, which lost 3 bases and 6 bases, there was a span of 11 bases. The CDR3 is 13 amino acids. Germline loops: CDR1 MNHEY, CDR2 SMNVEV (reference sequence). CDR3 amino acids: CASSFRLTAEAFF. The CDR3 DNA sequence: TGTGCCAGCAGTTTTAGACTGACAGCTGAAGCTTTCTTT.

A remark on this clone: Different DNA sequences within this sample yield the same CDR3. The rearrangement links TRBV5-1 to TRBJ2-7, with 9 bases fitting TRBD1. Trimming removed 1 base from V and 0 bases from J; junction bases left unmatched: 2. The CDR3 consists of 15 residues. The germline gives CDR1 SGHRS, CDR2 YFSETQ. Here the CDR3 DNA reads TGCGCCAGCAGCTTGACACAGGGGGCCTCCTACGAGCAGTACTTC. Translated: CASSLTQGASYEQYF.

The genes are TRBV11-3 and TRBJ2-5, with D perhaps matching TRBD1 (6 bases). The CDR3 spans 16 residues. The germline V and J ends were trimmed by 1 base and 0 bases, with 12 bases remaining between them. Germline CDR1 reads SGHNT; CDR2 reads YENEEA. Written as DNA, the CDR3 is TGTGCCAGCAGCTTAGGGGATCAGGGGTACCAAGAGACCCAGTACTTC. This translates into CASSLGDQGYQETQYF.

The V call is TRBV30, the J call TRBJ1-6; 7 bases are shared with TRBD1. The germline V gene encodes CDR1 GTSNPN and CDR2 SVGIG (reference sequence). J lost 7 bases, V lost 3 bases, and 3 bases had no gene match. The CDR3 loop spans 13 amino acids. CDR3 DNA sequence: TGTGCCTGGAGGGAACAGGGGAATTCACCCCTCCACTTT. Amino acids: CAWREQGNSPLHF.

This chain connects TRBV5-6 to TRBJ2-7, with D maybe TRBD2 (6 bases). This CDR3 is built from 12 residues. The V gene's germline CDR1 is SGHDT and CDR2 YYEEEE. Between the trimmed V and J ends, which lost 4 bases and 4 bases, there was a span of 9 bases. Here the CDR3 reads CASSRDSYEQYF. CDR3 sequence (DNA): TGTGCCAGCAGCCGGGACTCTTACGAGCAGTACTTC.

The chain employs TRBV5-1 and TRBJ2-7; D perhaps matches TRBD1 (5 bases). Trimming shortened V by 2 bases and J by 3 bases, and 12 bases separated the two germline ends. Germline loops: CDR1 SGHRS, CDR2 YFSETQ. There are 14 residues in the CDR3. CDR3: CASSFGQGFYEQYF. As DNA, the CDR3 is TGCGCCAGCAGCTTCGGCCAGGGTTTCTACGAGCAGTACTTC.

A note on this clone: Other DNA sequences from this sample encode an identical CDR3 as well. The chain links TRBV9 to TRBJ1-2; D gene uncertain. This CDR3 has 13 residues. The V and J ends lost 0 bases and 0 bases respectively, with 3 bases between them. The germline CDR1 and CDR2 sequences are SGDLS and YYNGEE. As DNA, the CDR3 is TGTGCCAGCAGCGTAGACACTAACTATGGCTACACCTTC. Translating it yields CASSVDTNYGYTF.

The chain links TRBV27 to TRBJ1-4; perhaps TRBD1 as D (6 bases). V dropped 2 bases and J dropped 6 bases, with 13 bases sitting between them. CDR1 and CDR2 from the germline V gene are MNHEY and SMNVEV (reference sequence). The CDR3 is 15 residues long. CDR3 sequence: CASSLRGGTYEKLFF. The CDR3 region has the DNA TGTGCCAGCAGTTTAAGGGGGGGAACATATGAAAAACTGTTTTTT.

The chain uses TRBV3-1 (or the pseudogene TRBV3-2) and TRBJ2-7, with 7 bases lining up with TRBD1. The CDR3 is 15 residues long. Germline lookup yields CDR1 LGHDT and CDR2 YNNKEL (reference sequence). Losses at the gene ends were 3 bases for V and 2 bases for J; bases not matched to a gene: 7. The CDR3 nucleotides read TGTGCCAGCAGCCACCTAAGGGGACAGACCTACGAGCAGTACTTC. It encodes CASSHLRGQTYEQYF.

The V and J genes are TRBV25-1 and TRBJ2-3, with 7 positions matching TRBD1. V lost 7 bases to trimming and J lost 0 bases; unmatched junction nucleotides: 7. Germline V CDR1 and CDR2: MGHDK, SYGVNS. The CDR3 covers 15 residues. Written as DNA, the CDR3 is TGTGCCAGCACTCCAGGGGGTCCTAGCACAGATACGCAGTATTTT. Translated, it gives CASTPGGPSTDTQYF.

In this sample, this clone turned up once. The chain is built from TRBV19 and TRBJ1-1; D gene unclear. V lost 6 bases to trimming and J lost 0 bases, with 8 bases between them. The CDR3 has 13 residues. The germline V gene has CDR1 LNHDA and CDR2 SQIVND (reference sequence). CDR3 sequence reads: CASSRSLNTEAFF. CDR3 nucleotide sequence: TGTGCCAGTAGCAGGTCATTGAACACTGAAGCTTTCTTT.

This clone was recorded a few times. CDR3 DNA sequence: TGTGCCAGCAGTTGGCAGGGACTAAATTCACCCCTCCACTTT. Translating gives CASSWQGLNSPLHF. The chain carries TRBV6-5 and TRBJ1-6, with D perhaps TRBD1 (5 bases). The germline V and J ends were trimmed by 4 bases and 7 bases, with 11 bases remaining between them. This CDR3 is 14 amino acids long. The germline V gene has CDR1 MNHEY and CDR2 SVGAGI.

The sample holds a few counts of this clone. This sequence joins TRBV27 and TRBJ2-7; 16 positions agree with TRBD2. Unmatched junction bases numbered 11, after V lost 6 bases and J lost 6 bases. The CDR3 spans 17 residues. CDR1 is MNHEY, CDR2 SMNVEV, per germline (reference sequence). The CDR3 coding sequence is TGTGCCAGCAGACAAGGGACTAGCGGGGGGGCGGGACGCGAGCAGTACTTC. This sequence encodes CASRQGTSGGAGREQYF.

The chain combines TRBV12-3 or TRBV12-4 with TRBJ1-1, with D possibly being TRBD1 (6 bases). Between the trimmed V and J ends, which lost 8 bases and 1 base, there was a span of 11 bases. The CDR3 extends over 13 amino acids. The CDR3 DNA follows: TGTGCCAGCGTGGGGGCAGCGAACACTGAAGCTTTCTTT. Amino acids: CASVGAANTEAFF.

V gene TRBV28 combines with J gene TRBJ2-7, with 7 bases lining up with TRBD2. CDR3 size: 14 residues. V shed 3 bases, J shed 3 bases, and the junction held 5 bases outside the gene matches. Per the germline V gene, CDR1 is MDHEN and CDR2 is SYDVKM. The CDR3 here is CASSFAAGNYEQYF. Here the CDR3 DNA reads TGTGCCAGCAGTTTTGCAGCGGGGAACTACGAGCAGTACTTC.

The genes are TRBV24-1 and TRBJ2-5; 10 nucleotides align to TRBD1. Per the germline V gene, CDR1 is KGHDR and CDR2 is SFDVKD. V was pared by 5 bases and J by 4 bases, with 6 bases of the junction left unmatched. The CDR3 spans 15 residues. CDR3 nucleotide sequence: TGTGCCACCAGTGCCGTGACAGGGGGCGTAGAGACCCAGTACTTC. The encoded protein is CATSAVTGGVETQYF.

The J gene is TRBJ1-2, the V gene TRBV19; a weak D match, TRBD1 (5 bases). This CDR3 comprises 15 residues. Trimming stripped 0 bases from V and 5 bases from J, with 13 bases between. The germline V gene has CDR1 LNHDA and CDR2 SQIVND (reference sequence). The chain's CDR3 is CASSIDLFGGYGYTF. The CDR3 DNA is TGTGCCAGTAGTATAGATCTATTCGGGGGTTATGGCTACACCTTC.

V usage is TRBV9 and J usage is TRBJ1-3, with a tentative D call TRBD1 (6 bases). Per the germline V gene, CDR1 is SGDLS and CDR2 is YYNGEE. The CDR3 extends over 15 amino acids. The V end was cut by 3 bases, the J end by 4 bases, with 14 bases between. Here the CDR3 DNA reads TGTGCCAGCAGCGAAGATCCAGGGGTAGGAAACACCATATATTTT. This sequence encodes CASSEDPGVGNTIYF.

The chain is built from TRBV7-9 and TRBJ2-5; 12 nucleotides agree with TRBD1. The trim removed 3 bases at V and 5 bases at J, leaving 4 bases unmatched. Germline CDR1 is SEHNR and CDR2 is FQNEAQ (reference sequence). The CDR3 is 15 residues long. DNA for the CDR3: TGTGCCAGCAGCTTGGGGACAGGGGGCGCGGAGACCCAGTACTTC. This codes for CASSLGTGGAETQYF. Full variable domain (rest looked up from reference TRBV7-9 and TRBJ2-5): DTGVSQNPRHKITKRGQNVTFRCDPISEHNRLYWYRQTLGQGPEFLTYFQNEAQLEKSRLLSDRFSAERPKGSFSTLEIQRTEQGDSAMYLCASSLGTGGAETQYFGPGTRLLVL.

V is TRBV7-3 and J is TRBJ2-1; maybe TRBD2 (5 bases). This CDR3 is built from 15 residues. Germline values: CDR1 SGHTA, CDR2 FQGTGA. V was pared by 2 bases and J by 5 bases, with 13 bases between. The CDR3 DNA reads as TGTGCCAGCAGCTTAGGACTCCAGAGACACAATGAGCAGTTCTTC. It yields the protein CASSLGLQRHNEQFF.

The rearrangement uses TRBV6-5 and TRBJ2-7; D might be TRBD1 (6 bases). The V end lost 4 bases, the J end lost 7 bases, and 17 bases lay between the germline ends. CDR3 length: 14 residues. Germline CDR1 reads MNHEY; CDR2 reads SVGAGI. Here the CDR3 reads CASSSGTTTREQYF. The CDR3 DNA reads TGTGCCAGCAGTTCCGGGACAACGACCCGAGAGCAGTACTTC.

This clone has more than one count but fewer than ten. V usage is TRBV28 and J usage is TRBJ1-5, with 8 bases lining up with TRBD1. The CDR3 is 15 amino acids. Unmatched junction bases numbered 5, after V lost 5 bases and J lost 2 bases. Per germline, CDR1 MDHEN and CDR2 SYDVKM. This CDR3 is CASSTGGDGNQPQHF. In nucleotides, the CDR3 is TGTGCCAGCAGTACAGGGGGGGATGGCAATCAGCCCCAGCATTTT.

The chain joins TRBV4-3 to TRBJ2-7; TRBD2 matches 11 bases. The V gene's germline CDR1 is LGHNA and CDR2 YSLEER. With V trimmed by 1 base and J by 4 bases, 3 bases remained unmatched. The CDR3 sequence is 15 residues long. The CDR3 region is CASSQGSGGGYEQYF. The CDR3 nucleotides are TGCGCCAGCAGCCAAGGTAGCGGGGGGGGATACGAGCAGTACTTC.

This clone was detected once. The V and J genes are TRBV6-6 and TRBJ2-3, with 12 bases fitting TRBD2. V dropped 4 bases and J dropped 6; count of bases not matched to a gene: 8. From germline, CDR1 is MNHNY and CDR2 SVGAGI (reference sequence). This CDR3 comprises 16 residues. The CDR3 protein is CASSSRLAGAVDTQYF. DNA of the CDR3: TGTGCCAGCAGTTCCCGACTAGCGGGAGCCGTGGATACGCAGTATTTT.

The chain has TRBV10-3 and TRBJ1-5; D unresolved. V shed 3 bases and J shed 4 bases, with 13 bases lying between them. CDR3 size: 15 residues. Germline values: CDR1 ENHRY, CDR2 SYGVKD. In DNA, the CDR3 is TGTGCCATCAGTGAAGTTTGGCAGTCAAATCAGCCCCAGCATTTT. Translating gives CAISEVWQSNQPQHF.

CDR3 nucleotide sequence: TGCGCCAGCAGCAGGTCCACGGAGAGCTACGAGCAGTACTTC. Its protein is CASSRSTESYEQYF. V and J are TRBV5-1 and TRBJ2-7; no clear D. Per the germline V gene, CDR1 is SGHRS and CDR2 is YFSETQ. The CDR3 is 14 residues long. V lost 4 bases to trimming and J lost 3 bases, with 14 bases between them.

The gene calls are TRBV2 and TRBJ1-4; TRBD1 matches at 7 bases. Looked up from germline, CDR1 is SNHLY and CDR2 is FYNNEI. The CDR3 has 22 amino acids. The J segment lost 8 bases and the V segment lost 4 bases, leaving 31 bases of the junction unmatched. The CDR3 coding sequence is TGTGCCAGCAGTGCAAGTCGAAGACGGGACAGACTCCCACCGGGGGCTGACGAAAAACTGTTTTTT. Protein product: CASSASRRRDRLPPGADEKLFF.

This chain uses TRBV5-1 with TRBJ2-1; 9 nucleotides align to TRBD1. This CDR3 has 15 amino acids. The V and J ends lost 4 bases and 2 bases, in that order; junction bases with no gene match: 4. Germline CDR1 SGHRS, CDR2 YFSETQ. The chain's CDR3 is CASSQTGGPYNEQFF. The CDR3 DNA follows: TGCGCCAGCAGCCAAACAGGGGGCCCCTACAATGAGCAGTTCTTC.

The V call is TRBV7-9, the J call TRBJ2-3, with TRBD2 identical over 7 bases. CDR3 length equals 14 residues. The germline V gene encodes CDR1 SEHNR and CDR2 FQNEAQ (reference sequence). J was trimmed by 4 bases and V by 6 bases; bases with no gene match: 7. The CDR3 sequence: CASSPLTSADTQYF. The CDR3 nucleotides are TGTGCCAGCAGTCCACTCACTAGCGCAGATACGCAGTATTTT.

J is TRBJ1-2 and V is TRBV14, with 8 bases matching TRBD1. Trimming cost V 4 bases and J 7 bases; bases outside gene matches: 8. This CDR3 is 14 amino acids long. Germline CDR1 and CDR2: SGHDN and FVKESK. Written as DNA, the CDR3 is TGTGCCAGCAGCCCCCGTCAGGGGGCCTTTGGCTACACCTTC. Its translation is CASSPRQGAFGYTF.